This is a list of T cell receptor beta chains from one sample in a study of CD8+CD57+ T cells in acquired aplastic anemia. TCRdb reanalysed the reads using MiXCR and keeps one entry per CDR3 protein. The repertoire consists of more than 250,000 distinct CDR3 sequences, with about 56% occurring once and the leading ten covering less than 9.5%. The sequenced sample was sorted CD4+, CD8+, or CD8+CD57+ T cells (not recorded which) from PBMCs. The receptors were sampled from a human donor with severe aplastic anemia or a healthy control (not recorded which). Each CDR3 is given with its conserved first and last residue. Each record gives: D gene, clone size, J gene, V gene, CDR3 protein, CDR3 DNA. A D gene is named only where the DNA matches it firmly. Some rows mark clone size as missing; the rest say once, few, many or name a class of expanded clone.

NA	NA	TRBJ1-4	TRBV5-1	CASSLRTEGDEKLFF	TGCGCCAGCAGCTTGCGGACGGAAGGGGATGAAAAACTGTTTTTT
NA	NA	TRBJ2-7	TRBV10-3	CAIQAGGYEQYF	TGTGCCATCCAGGCAGGGGGGTACGAGCAGTACTTC
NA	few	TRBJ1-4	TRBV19	CATNEKLFF	TGTGCAACTAATGAAAAACTGTTTTTT
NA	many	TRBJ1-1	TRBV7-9	CASSFNLEAFF	TGTGCCAGCAGCTTTAACCTTGAAGCTTTCTTT
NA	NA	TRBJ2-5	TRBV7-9	CASSLPIGDGEETQYF	TGTGCCAGCAGCCTCCCCATCGGGGACGGAGAAGAGACCCAGTACTTC
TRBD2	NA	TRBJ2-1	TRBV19	CASSPSAGTSGNSQFF	TGTGCCAGTAGCCCCTCCGCCGGGACTAGCGGGAATTCGCAGTTCTTC
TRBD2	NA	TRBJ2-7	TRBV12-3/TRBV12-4	CASSPSGGAAREQYF	TGTGCCAGCAGCCCATCGGGGGGGGCCGCGAGAGAGCAGTACTTC
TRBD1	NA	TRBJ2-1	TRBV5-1	CASSLGDRYNEQFF	TGCGCCAGCAGCTTGGGGGACAGATACAATGAGCAGTTCTTC
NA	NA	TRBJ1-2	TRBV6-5	CASSAGREGLYGYTF	TGTGCCAGCAGTGCCGGACGGGAGGGACTCTATGGCTACACCTTC
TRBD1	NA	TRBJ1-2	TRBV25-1	CASSGEGPGQIYGYTF	TGTGCCAGCAGTGGGGAGGGACCGGGACAGATATATGGCTACACCTTC
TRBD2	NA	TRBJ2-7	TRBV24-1	CATSPSGLYEQYF	TGTGCCACCAGCCCTAGCGGTCTGTACGAGCAGTACTTC